These 17 T cell receptor beta chains share one sample of origin, sequenced in a study of Tregs in tolerant kidney transplant recipients. Mixed chimerism was transient after nonmyeloablative marrow transplants from related graft donors. Clones were read by immunoSEQ multiplex PCR, and TCRdb kept only the in-frame ones, dropping some. The table records 65,000 to 85,000 clones, roughly 90% of them present only once. Source: CD4+ T cells from blood (PBMCs), taken 24 months after the transplant. The receptors derive from a human patient who received a combined kidney and bone marrow transplant. These T cells may partly come from the graft donor.

Here the CDR3 reads CASSLRLAGGRTGETQYF. For the CDR3, the DNA is TGTGCCAGCAGCTTAAGACTAGCGGGGGGGCGGACGGGCGAGACCCAGTACTTC. V gene TRBV7-8 combines with J gene TRBJ2-5, with TRBD2 matching 14 bases. The CDR3 has 18 amino acids. Losses at the gene ends were 2 bases for V and 5 bases for J; bases not matched to a gene: 10. Per germline, CDR1 SGHVS and CDR2 FQNEAQ. The whole variable domain, remainder taken from reference TRBV7-8 and TRBJ2-5, is GAGVSQSPRYKVAKRGQDVALRCDPISGHVSLFWYQQALGQGPEFLTYFQNEAQLDKSGLPSDRFFAERPEGSVSTLKIQRTQQEDSAVYLCASSLRLAGGRTGETQYFGPGTRLLVL.

This chain joins TRBV19 and TRBJ2-3, with 7 nucleotides matching TRBD2. The V gene's germline CDR1 is LNHDA and CDR2 SQIVND (reference sequence). CDR3 size: 16 residues. Losses at the gene ends were 3 bases for V and 0 bases for J; bases not matched to a gene: 6. The CDR3 DNA sequence: TGTGCCAGTAGTATGGCGGCGGGAGCTAGCACAGATACGCAGTATTTT. Amino acid sequence: CASSMAAGASTDTQYF.

The rearrangement uses TRBV21-1 and TRBJ1-1; the table calls TRBD1, which could not be checked here. TRBV21-1 is described as a pseudogene. CDR3 length: 12 amino acids. DNA for the CDR3: TGTGCCAGCAGCACAGGGGGCACTGAAGCTTTCTTT. It specifies CASSTGGTEAFF.

The chain carries TRBV29-1 and TRBJ1-1; 10 bases map to TRBD1. This CDR3 comprises 13 residues. The V and J ends lost 4 bases and 5 bases, in that order; junction bases with no gene match: 4. CDR1 and CDR2 from the germline V gene are SQVTM and ANQGSEA. DNA of the CDR3: TGCAGCGTTGGGACAGGGGGTTGGACTGAAGCTTTCTTT. This translates into CSVGTGGWTEAFF.

The V call is TRBV5-1, the J call TRBJ2-5; possible D gene TRBD2, 5 bases. Germline V gives CDR1 SGHRS, CDR2 YFSETQ. V gave up 1 base and J gave up 2 bases, with 12 bases separating them. This CDR3 contains 15 residues. CDR3 DNA: TGCGCCAGCAGCTTGACTGGGGAGCGGCAAGAGACCCAGTACTTC. Protein product: CASSLTGERQETQYF. The variable domain in full, completed from reference TRBV5-1 and TRBJ2-5, reads KAGVTQTPRYLIKTRGQQVTLSCSPISGHRSVSWYQQTPGQGLQFLFEYFSETQRNKGNFPGRFSGRQFSNSRSEMNVSTLELGDSALYLCASSLTGERQETQYFGPGTRLLVL.

Of note for this clone: The same CDR3 can be traced to other DNA sequences in this sample. The rearrangement uses TRBV7-9 and TRBJ1-3; D is ambiguous. The CDR3 has 14 amino acids. The germline gives CDR1 SEHNR, CDR2 FQNEAQ (reference sequence). V gave up 0 bases and J gave up 2 bases, with 5 bases separating them. This chain's CDR3 is CASSLAATGNTIYF. The CDR3, as DNA: TGTGCCAGCAGCTTAGCAGCAACTGGAAACACCATATATTTT.

The V and J genes are TRBV27 and TRBJ2-7, with a weak D call TRBD2 (5 bases). This CDR3 comprises 14 residues. Germline V gene data show CDR1 as MNHEY and CDR2 as SMNVEV (reference sequence). V lost 6 bases, J lost 1 base, and 13 bases lay in between. CDR3 nucleotides: TGTGCCAGCAGGAGAGCGGACTTATCCTACGAGCAGTACTTC. It encodes CASRRADLSYEQYF.

This clone was seen once. The rearrangement uses TRBV10-2 and TRBJ1-1; D ambiguous. This CDR3 is built from 14 residues. Per the germline V gene, CDR1 is WSHSY and CDR2 is SAAADI. Deletions cut 4 bases from V and 0 bases from J, with 9 bases between. This chain's CDR3 is CASSAGDLNTEAFF. CDR3 nucleotides: TGCGCCAGCAGTGCGGGAGACCTGAACACTGAAGCTTTCTTT.

This rearrangement joins TRBV2 to TRBJ1-2, with a possible D match to TRBD1 (6 bases). The CDR3 extends over 19 amino acids. Per the germline V gene, CDR1 is SNHLY and CDR2 is FYNNEI. The ends were cut back, 3 bases at V and 2 bases at J, with 25 bases in the middle. Here the CDR3 DNA reads TGTGCCAGCAGTGAGACACCAGTGGGCTCAGTGGGGGCCAACTATGGCTACACCTTC. Translation gives CASSETPVGSVGANYGYTF.

The rearrangement joins TRBV12-5 to TRBJ2-7; perhaps TRBD1 as D (6 bases). CDR1 and CDR2 (germline): LGHNT, FRNRAP. Trimming shortened V by 4 bases and J by 5 bases, and 30 bases separated the two germline ends. The CDR3 is made up of 19 amino acids. CDR3 sequence: CASGSRTEKIRRLQNEQYF. The DNA for the CDR3 is TGTGCTAGTGGTTCCCGGACAGAGAAGATCCGAAGACTTCAGAACGAGCAGTACTTC. The full variable domain, completed using reference TRBV12-5 and TRBJ2-7, is DARVTQTPRHKVTEMGQEVTMRCQPILGHNTVFWYRQTMMQGLELLAYFRNRAPLDDSGMPKDRFSAEMPDATLATLKIQPSEPRDSAVYFCASGSRTEKIRRLQNEQYFGPGTRLTVT.

The chain carries TRBV28 and TRBJ1-3, with D possibly matching TRBD1 (6 bases). V dropped 0 bases and J dropped 4 bases, with 13 bases sitting between them. Germline assignment: CDR1 MDHEN and CDR2 SYDVKM. This CDR3 contains 16 residues. Written as DNA, the CDR3 is TGTGCCAGCAGTTTATGGGCCGGGACACAGGGAAACACCATATATTTT. This sequence encodes CASSLWAGTQGNTIYF.

This chain links TRBV5-8 with TRBJ2-7; 7 nucleotides line up with TRBD1. V shed 4 bases and J 6 bases; nucleotides not matched to a gene: 10. Germline V gene data show CDR1 as SGHTS and CDR2 as YDEGEE. The CDR3 totals 14 residues. The CDR3 nucleotides are TGTGCCAGCAGCCCGGGACAGTACACCTTCGAGCAGTACTTC. Translating gives CASSPGQYTFEQYF.

J is TRBJ1-2 and V is TRBV11-2; no definite D call. Germline V lookup: CDR1 SGHAT, CDR2 FQNNGV. With 2 bases removed from V and 5 bases from J, the gap between germline ends came to 9 bases. The CDR3 extends over 13 amino acids. For the CDR3, the DNA is TGTGCCAGCAGCTTAAATAGACAATATGGCTACACCTTC. Protein sequence: CASSLNRQYGYTF. The variable domain in full, with the rest retrieved from reference TRBV11-2 and TRBJ1-2, is EAGVAQSPRYKIIEKRQSVAFWCNPISGHATLYWYQQILGQGPKLLIQFQNNGVVDDSQLPKDRFSAERLKGVDSTLKIQPAKLEDSAVYLCASSLNRQYGYTFGSGTRLTVV.

V gene TRBV15 combines with J gene TRBJ2-2; no clear D gene. The CDR3 spans 13 residues. Germline V CDR1 and CDR2: LNHNV, YYDKDF (reference sequence). Deletions cut 3 bases from V and 2 bases from J, with 4 bases between. The CDR3 nucleotides read TGTGCCACCAGCAGGGCTAACACCGGGGAGCTGTTTTTT. It specifies CATSRANTGELFF.

This clone was detected only once. DNA for the CDR3: TGTGCCAGCAGCTTAGCGCGGGAGAAGGCCCTCGGTGGGGAGCAGTACTTC. This codes for CASSLAREKALGGEQYF. The J gene is TRBJ2-7, the V gene TRBV7-8; 7 bases align to TRBD2. J lost 7 bases, V lost 0 bases, and 15 bases had no gene match. CDR1 is SGHVS and CDR2 is FQNEAQ in the germline V gene. The CDR3 sequence is 17 residues long.

The chain couples TRBV9 to TRBJ2-1; 8 bases are shared with TRBD2. The trim removed 4 bases at V and 2 bases at J, leaving 17 bases unmatched. The CDR3 is 19 amino acids. The germline gives CDR1 SGDLS, CDR2 YYNGEE. As DNA, the CDR3 is TGTGCCAGCAGCACTCACGGGGGGGAGAGACTAGCGCCCTACAATGAGCAGTTCTTC. This sequence encodes CASSTHGGERLAPYNEQFF.

The rearrangement links TRBV11-2 to TRBJ2-2; D gene ambiguous. The germline gives CDR1 SGHAT, CDR2 FQNNGV. The V gene lost 5 bases and the J gene lost 1 base, with 14 bases spanning the gap. This CDR3 spans 16 amino acids. CDR3 DNA: TGTGCCAGCAGCCCTCCAATAGCATGGAACACCGGGGAGCTGTTTTTT. Its protein is CASSPPIAWNTGELFF.